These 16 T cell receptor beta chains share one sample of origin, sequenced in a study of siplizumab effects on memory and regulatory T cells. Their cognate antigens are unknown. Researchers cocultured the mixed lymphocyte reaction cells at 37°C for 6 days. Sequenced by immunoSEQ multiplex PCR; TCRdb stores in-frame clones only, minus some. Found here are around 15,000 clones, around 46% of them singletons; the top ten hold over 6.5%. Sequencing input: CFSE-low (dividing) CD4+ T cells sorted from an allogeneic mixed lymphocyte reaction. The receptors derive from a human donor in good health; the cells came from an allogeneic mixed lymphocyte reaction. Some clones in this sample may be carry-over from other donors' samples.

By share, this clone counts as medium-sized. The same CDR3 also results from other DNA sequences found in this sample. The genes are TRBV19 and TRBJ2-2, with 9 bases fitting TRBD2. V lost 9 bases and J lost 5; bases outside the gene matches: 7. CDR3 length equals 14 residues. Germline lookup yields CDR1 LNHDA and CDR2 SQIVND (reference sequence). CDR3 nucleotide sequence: TGTGCCAGCAAACTAGCGGGCACGACCGGGGAGCTGTTTTTT. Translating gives CASKLAGTTGELFF.

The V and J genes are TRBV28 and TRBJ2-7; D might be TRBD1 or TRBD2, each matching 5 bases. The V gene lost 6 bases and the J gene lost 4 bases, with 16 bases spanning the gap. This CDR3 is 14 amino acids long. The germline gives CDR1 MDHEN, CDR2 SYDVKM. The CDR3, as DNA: TGTGCCAGCAGGGTTGAGGGGAGAAGTTACGAGCAGTACTTC. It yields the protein CASRVEGRSYEQYF.

CDR3 DNA: TGTGCCAGCAGTTACTCGTATGGCAGAAACTACGAGCAGTACTTC. Amino acid sequence: CASSYSYGRNYEQYF. This rearrangement joins TRBV6-6 to TRBJ2-7, with D unresolved. V dropped 0 bases and J dropped 3 bases, with 12 bases sitting between them. The CDR3 spans 15 residues. CDR1 is MNHNY and CDR2 is SVGAGI in the germline V gene (reference sequence).

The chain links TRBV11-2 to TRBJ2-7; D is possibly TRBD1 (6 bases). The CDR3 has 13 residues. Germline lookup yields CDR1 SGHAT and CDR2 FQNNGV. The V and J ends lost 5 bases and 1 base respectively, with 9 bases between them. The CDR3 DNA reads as TGTGCCAGCAGCCCAGACAGGTCCTACGAGCAGTACTTC. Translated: CASSPDRSYEQYF.

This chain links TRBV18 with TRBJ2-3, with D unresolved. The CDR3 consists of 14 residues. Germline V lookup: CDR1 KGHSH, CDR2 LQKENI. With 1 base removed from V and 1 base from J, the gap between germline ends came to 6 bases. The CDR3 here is CASSPLSGTDTQYF. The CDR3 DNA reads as TGTGCCAGCTCACCACTTTCGGGCACAGATACGCAGTATTTT. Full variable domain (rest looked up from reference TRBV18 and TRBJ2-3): NAGVMQNPRHLVRRRGQEARLRCSPMKGHSHVYWYRQLPEEGLKFMVYLQKENIIDESGMPKERFSAEFPKEGPSILRIQQVVRGDSAAYFCASSPLSGTDTQYFGPGTRLTVL.

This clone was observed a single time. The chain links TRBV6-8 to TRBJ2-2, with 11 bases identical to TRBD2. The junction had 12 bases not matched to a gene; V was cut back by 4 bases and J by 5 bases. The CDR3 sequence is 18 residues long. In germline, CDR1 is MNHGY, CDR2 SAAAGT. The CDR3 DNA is TGTGCCAGCAGTTCCCCTTCCCTAGCGGGAGGAAGAACCGGGGAGCTGTTTTTT. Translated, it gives CASSSPSLAGGRTGELFF.

The CDR3 region is CASSQVQGGQTQYF. CDR3 bases: TGCGCCAGCAGCCAAGTCCAGGGGGGCCAGACCCAGTACTTC. The chain links TRBV4-1 to TRBJ2-5; a weak D match, TRBD1 (7 bases). The V and J ends lost 1 base and 6 bases respectively, with 12 bases between them. CDR3 size: 14 residues. Germline-derived CDR1 and CDR2 are MGHRA and YSYEKL.

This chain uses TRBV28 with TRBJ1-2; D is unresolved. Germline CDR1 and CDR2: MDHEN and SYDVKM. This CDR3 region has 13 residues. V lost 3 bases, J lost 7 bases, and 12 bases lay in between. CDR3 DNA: TGTGCCAGCAGTTTCCTGAAGGGCCTTGGCTACACCTTC. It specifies CASSFLKGLGYTF.

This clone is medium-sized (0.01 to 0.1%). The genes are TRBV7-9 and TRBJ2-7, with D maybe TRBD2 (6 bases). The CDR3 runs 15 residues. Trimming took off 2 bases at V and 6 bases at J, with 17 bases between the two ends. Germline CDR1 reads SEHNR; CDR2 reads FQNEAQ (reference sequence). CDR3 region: CASSLIPGVYSEQYF. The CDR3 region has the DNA TGTGCCAGCAGCTTAATTCCGGGGGTGTATAGCGAGCAGTACTTC. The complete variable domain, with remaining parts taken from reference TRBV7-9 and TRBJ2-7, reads DTGVSQNPRHKITKRGQNVTFRCDPISEHNRLYWYRQTLGQGPEFLTYFQNEAQLEKSRLLSDRFSAERPKGSFSTLEIQRTEQGDSAMYLCASSLIPGVYSEQYFGPGTRLTVT.

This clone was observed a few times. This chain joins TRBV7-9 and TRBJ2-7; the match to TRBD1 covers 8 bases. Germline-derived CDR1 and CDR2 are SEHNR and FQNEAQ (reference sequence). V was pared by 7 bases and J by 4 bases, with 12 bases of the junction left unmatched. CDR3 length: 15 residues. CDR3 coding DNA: TGTGCCAGCACGCACTCAGACAGGGGAACGTACGAGCAGTACTTC. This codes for CASTHSDRGTYEQYF.

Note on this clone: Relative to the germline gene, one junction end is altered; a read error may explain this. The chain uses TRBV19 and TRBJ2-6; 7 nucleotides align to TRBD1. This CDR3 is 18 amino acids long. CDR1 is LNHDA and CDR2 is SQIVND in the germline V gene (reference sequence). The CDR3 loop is CASSLRTGLVSRANVLTF. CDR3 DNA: TGTGCCAGTAGTCTTAGGACAGGCCTCGTCTCTAGGGCCAACGTCCTGACTTTC. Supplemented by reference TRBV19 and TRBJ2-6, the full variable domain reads DGGITQSPKYLFRKEGQNVTLSCEQNLNHDAMYWYRQDPGQGLRLIYYSQIVNDFQKGDIAEGYSVSREKKESFPLTVTSAQKNPTAFYLCASSLRTGLVSRANVLTFGAGSRLTVL.

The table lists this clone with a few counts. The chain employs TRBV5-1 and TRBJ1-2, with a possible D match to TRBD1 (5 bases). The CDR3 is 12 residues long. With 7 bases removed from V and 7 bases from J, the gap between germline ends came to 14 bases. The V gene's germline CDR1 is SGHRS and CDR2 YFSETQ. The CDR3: CASGGELGGYTF. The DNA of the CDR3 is TGCGCCAGCGGGGGTGAGTTAGGTGGCTACACCTTC. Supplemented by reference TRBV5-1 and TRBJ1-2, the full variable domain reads KAGVTQTPRYLIKTRGQQVTLSCSPISGHRSVSWYQQTPGQGLQFLFEYFSETQRNKGNFPGRFSGRQFSNSRSEMNVSTLELGDSALYLCASGGELGGYTFGSGTRLTVV.

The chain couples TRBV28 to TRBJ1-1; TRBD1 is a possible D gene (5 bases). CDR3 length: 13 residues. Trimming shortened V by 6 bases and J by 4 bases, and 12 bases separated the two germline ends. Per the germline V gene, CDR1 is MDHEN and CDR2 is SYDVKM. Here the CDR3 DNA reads TGTGCCAGCAGAAGATCTGGGGCCACTGAAGCTTTCTTT. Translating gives CASRRSGATEAFF.

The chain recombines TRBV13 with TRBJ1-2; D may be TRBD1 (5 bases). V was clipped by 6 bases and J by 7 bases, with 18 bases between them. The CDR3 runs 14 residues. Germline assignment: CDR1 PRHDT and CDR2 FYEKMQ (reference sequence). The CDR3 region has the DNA TGTGCCAGCAGTTCCAGACAGCCTTGGGGTGGCTACACCTTC. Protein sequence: CASSSRQPWGGYTF.

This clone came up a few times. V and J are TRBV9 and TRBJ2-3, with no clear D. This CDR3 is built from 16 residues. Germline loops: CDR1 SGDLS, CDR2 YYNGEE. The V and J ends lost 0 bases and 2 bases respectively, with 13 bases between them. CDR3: CASSVDPGLVTDTQYF. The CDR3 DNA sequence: TGTGCCAGCAGCGTAGATCCGGGCCTGGTCACAGATACGCAGTATTTT.

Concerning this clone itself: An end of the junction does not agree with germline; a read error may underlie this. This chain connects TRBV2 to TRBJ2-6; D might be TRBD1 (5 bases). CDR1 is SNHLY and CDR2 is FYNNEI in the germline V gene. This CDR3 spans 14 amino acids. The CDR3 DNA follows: TGTGCCAGCAACGTTCTGGTTGGGGCCAACGTCCTGGCTTTC. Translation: CASNVLVGANVLAF.